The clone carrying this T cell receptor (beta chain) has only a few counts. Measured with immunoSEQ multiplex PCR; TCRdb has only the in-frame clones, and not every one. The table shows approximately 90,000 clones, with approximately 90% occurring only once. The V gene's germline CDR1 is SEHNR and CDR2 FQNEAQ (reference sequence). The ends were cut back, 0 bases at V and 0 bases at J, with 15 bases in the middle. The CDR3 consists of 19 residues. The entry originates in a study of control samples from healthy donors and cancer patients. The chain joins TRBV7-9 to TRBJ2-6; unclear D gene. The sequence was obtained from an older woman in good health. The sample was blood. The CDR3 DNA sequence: TGTGCCAGCAGCTTAGCGAAGGAACAGTCTACCTCTGGGGCCAACGTCCTGACTTTC. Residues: CASSLAKEQSTSGANVLTF.